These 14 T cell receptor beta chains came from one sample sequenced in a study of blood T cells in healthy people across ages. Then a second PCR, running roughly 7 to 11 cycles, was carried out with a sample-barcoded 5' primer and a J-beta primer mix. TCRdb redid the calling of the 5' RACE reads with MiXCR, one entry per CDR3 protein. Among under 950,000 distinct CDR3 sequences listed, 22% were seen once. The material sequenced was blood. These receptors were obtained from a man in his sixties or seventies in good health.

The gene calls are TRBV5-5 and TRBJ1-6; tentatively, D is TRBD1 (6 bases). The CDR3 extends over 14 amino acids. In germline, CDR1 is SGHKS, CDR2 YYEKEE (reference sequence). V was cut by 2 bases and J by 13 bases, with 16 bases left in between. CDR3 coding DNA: TGTGCCAGCAGCTTCCCAGGGGAAGGTTCGCCCCTCCACTTT. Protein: CASSFPGEGSPLHF.

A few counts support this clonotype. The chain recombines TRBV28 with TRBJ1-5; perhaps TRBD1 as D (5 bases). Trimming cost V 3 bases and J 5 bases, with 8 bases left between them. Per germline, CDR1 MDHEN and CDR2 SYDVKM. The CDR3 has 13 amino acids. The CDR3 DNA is TGTGCCAGCAGTTTCTGGGGGGATCAGCCCCAGCATTTT. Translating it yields CASSFWGDQPQHF.

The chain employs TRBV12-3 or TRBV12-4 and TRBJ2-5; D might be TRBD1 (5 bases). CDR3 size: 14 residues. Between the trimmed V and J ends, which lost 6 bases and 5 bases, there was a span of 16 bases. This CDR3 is CASSVDGQGETQYF. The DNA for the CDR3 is TGTGCCAGCAGCGTAGACGGACAAGGGGAGACCCAGTACTTC.

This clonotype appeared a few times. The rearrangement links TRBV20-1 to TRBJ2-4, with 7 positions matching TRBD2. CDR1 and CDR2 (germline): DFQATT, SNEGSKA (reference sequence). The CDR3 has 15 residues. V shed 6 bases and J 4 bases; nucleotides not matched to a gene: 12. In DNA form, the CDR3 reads TGCAGTGCCACTTACTCGACTAGCCCGAAAAACATTCAGTACTTC. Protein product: CSATYSTSPKNIQYF.

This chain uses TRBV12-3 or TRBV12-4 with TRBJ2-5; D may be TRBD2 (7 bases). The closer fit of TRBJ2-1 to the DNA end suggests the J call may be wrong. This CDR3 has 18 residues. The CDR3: CASSKRHWGGPGLNEQFF. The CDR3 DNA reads TGTGCCAGCAGTAAACGTCACTGGGGGGGGCCAGGTCTCAATGAGCAGTTCTTC.

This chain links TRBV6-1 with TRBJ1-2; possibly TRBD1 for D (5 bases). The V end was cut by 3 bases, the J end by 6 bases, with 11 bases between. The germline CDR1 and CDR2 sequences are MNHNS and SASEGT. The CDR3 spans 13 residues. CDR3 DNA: TGTGCCAGCAGTGACCGGGACGTTCATGGCTACACCTTC. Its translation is CASSDRDVHGYTF.

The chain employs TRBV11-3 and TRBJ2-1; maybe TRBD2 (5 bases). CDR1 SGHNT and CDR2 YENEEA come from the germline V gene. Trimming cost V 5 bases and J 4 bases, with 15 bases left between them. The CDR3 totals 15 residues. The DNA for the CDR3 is TGTGCCAGCAGCCCAACTAGACCCCCTTACAATGAGCAGTTCTTC. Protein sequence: CASSPTRPPYNEQFF.

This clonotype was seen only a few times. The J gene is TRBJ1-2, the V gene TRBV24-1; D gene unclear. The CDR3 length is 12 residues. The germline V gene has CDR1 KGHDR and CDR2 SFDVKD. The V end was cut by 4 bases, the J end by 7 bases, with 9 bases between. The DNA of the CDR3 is TGTGCCACCAGTGAGGCTCGTGGTGGCTACACCTTC. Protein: CATSEARGGYTF.

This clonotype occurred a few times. The CDR3 nucleotides read TGTGCCATCAGTGATCAGGGAAGCGAGCAGTACTTC. This sequence encodes CAISDQGSEQYF. The chain carries TRBV10-3 and TRBJ2-7; possible D gene TRBD1, 5 bases. Germline CDR1 and CDR2: ENHRY and SYGVKD. The V end was cut by 3 bases, the J end by 6 bases, with 9 bases between. This CDR3 region has 12 residues.

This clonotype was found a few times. The CDR3 DNA reads as TGCGCCAGCAGCCATAGACTAGTAGGAGACCGCGATACGCAGTATTTT. This sequence encodes CASSHRLVGDRDTQYF. This chain joins TRBV5-1 and TRBJ2-3; D perhaps matches TRBD2 (6 bases). The CDR3 has 16 residues. Germline V CDR1 and CDR2: SGHRS, YFSETQ. Trimming left V 4 bases short and J 6 bases short, with 21 bases between.

The CDR3 reads CASLYRANTEAFF. CDR3 DNA: TGTGCCAGCCTATACAGGGCGAACACTGAAGCTTTCTTT. The V gene is TRBV28, the J gene TRBJ1-1, with D perhaps matching TRBD1 (6 bases). The CDR3 totals 13 residues. Germline values: CDR1 MDHEN, CDR2 SYDVKM. V dropped 8 bases and J dropped 1 base, with 11 bases sitting between them.

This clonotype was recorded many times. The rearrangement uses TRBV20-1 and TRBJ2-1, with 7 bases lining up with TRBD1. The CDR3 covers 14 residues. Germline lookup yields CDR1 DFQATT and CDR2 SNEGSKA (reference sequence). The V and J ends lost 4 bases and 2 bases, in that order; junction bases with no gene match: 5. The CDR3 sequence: CSATDRVAYNEQFF. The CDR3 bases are TGCAGTGCTACCGACAGGGTGGCCTACAATGAGCAGTTCTTC.

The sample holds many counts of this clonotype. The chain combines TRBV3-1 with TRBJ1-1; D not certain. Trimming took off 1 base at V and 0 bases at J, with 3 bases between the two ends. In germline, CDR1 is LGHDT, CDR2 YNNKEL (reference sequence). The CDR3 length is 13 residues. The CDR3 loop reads CASSQALNTEAFF. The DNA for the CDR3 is TGTGCCAGCAGCCAAGCCCTGAACACTGAAGCTTTCTTT. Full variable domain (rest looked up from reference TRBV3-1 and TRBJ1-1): DTAVSQTPKYLVTQMGNDKSIKCEQNLGHDTMYWYKQDSKKFLKIMFSYNNKELIINETVPNRFSPKSPDKAHLNLHINSLELGDSAVYFCASSQALNTEAFFGQGTRLTVV.

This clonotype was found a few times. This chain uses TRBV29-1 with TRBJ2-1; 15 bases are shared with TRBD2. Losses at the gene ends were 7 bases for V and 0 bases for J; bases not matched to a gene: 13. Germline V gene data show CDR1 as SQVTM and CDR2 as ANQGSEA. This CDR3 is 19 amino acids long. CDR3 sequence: CSAVPGLAGGISSYNEQFF. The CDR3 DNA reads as TGCAGCGCTGTTCCGGGACTAGCGGGAGGAATAAGCTCCTACAATGAGCAGTTCTTC.